These 2 T cell receptor beta chains were all obtained from the same sample, sequenced in a study of blood T cell repertoires in COVID-19. Data came from immunoSEQ multiplex PCR; TCRdb stores just in-frame clones and leaves some out. The sample gives 70,000 to 95,000 clones, 80% of which show up once; around 15% is in the top ten. The material sequenced was peripheral blood. Receptor source: a human donor in a cohort sampled during active COVID-19.

The CDR3 region has the DNA TGTGCCAGCGGCGGGGGGAATGAAAAACTGTTTTTT. Amino acid sequence: CASGGGNEKLFF. This chain connects TRBV28 to TRBJ1-4; D may be TRBD1 (5 bases). V was cut by 8 bases and J by 5 bases, with 9 bases left in between. Germline V gene lookup returns CDR1 MDHEN and CDR2 SYDVKM. The CDR3 consists of 12 residues.

The J gene is TRBJ2-2, the V gene TRBV9; D is unclear. CDR1 and CDR2 (germline): SGDLS, YYNGEE. The CDR3 totals 14 residues. V was cut by 6 bases and J by 0 bases, with 9 bases left in between. In DNA, the CDR3 is TGTGCCAGCAAAGGAGACCCGAACACCGGGGAGCTGTTTTTT. Amino acids: CASKGDPNTGELFF.